This record looks at one T cell receptor beta chain sequence and its context. Its antigen is still unknown. A much larger clone differs from this one at a single base, so this may be a read error. Samples came from axillary lymph nodes draining the breast cancer. This sample is part of a study of breast tumors, draining lymph nodes, adjacent tissues. TCRdb called the multiplex PCR reads again in MiXCR, with one record for every CDR3 protein. This sample has roughly 100,000 distinct CDR3 sequences, with around 30% found just once. Findings of the study overall: That most tumor T cells come from lymph nodes remained unproven. Tumors had less TCR diversity than lymph nodes, more than nontumor tissue.

The sequencing input was axillary lymph node tissue. The receptor's source is a female donor with breast cancer. Some clones in this sample may be carry-over from other donors' samples.

The CDR3 loop is CASSDRGASYRDTGAFF. The CDR3 nucleotides read TGTGCCAGCAGTGACAGAGGGGCCTCATATCGGGACACTGGAGCTTTCTTT. This sequence joins TRBV7-8 and TRBJ1-1; weak D call: TRBD1 (6 bases). The germline gives CDR1 SGHVS, CDR2 FQNEAQ. The CDR3 is 17 residues long.